A single sample is the source of the 26 T cell receptor beta chains below, sequenced in a study of cytomegalovirus exposure and HLA in healthy donors. It was with 60 Vbeta and 13 Jbeta primers that the PCR ran. Measured with immunoSEQ multiplex PCR; TCRdb has only the in-frame clones, and not every one. This specimen shows some 110,000 clones; the ten leading clones hold roughly 1%. Specimen: PBMCs. The origin of the receptors is a man between 18 and 29 years old in good health and CMV-seronegative.

The V and J genes are TRBV28 and TRBJ1-5; unclear D gene. The CDR3 is 16 amino acids. The V gene lost 2 bases and the J gene lost 4 bases, with 15 bases spanning the gap. Germline values: CDR1 MDHEN, CDR2 SYDVKM. This CDR3 is CASSLSPFSGNQPQHF. The CDR3, as DNA: TGTGCCAGCAGTTTAAGTCCATTTAGCGGGAATCAGCCCCAGCATTTT.

The rearrangement uses TRBV5-1 and TRBJ1-2; TRBD1 might be the D (5 bases). V shed 2 bases and J shed 6 bases, with 14 bases lying between them. Per germline, CDR1 SGHRS and CDR2 YFSETQ. This CDR3 has 14 residues. The CDR3 loop is CASSLTEGTDGYTF. CDR3 nucleotide sequence: TGCGCCAGCAGCTTAACGGAGGGGACGGATGGCTACACCTTC.

The chain employs TRBV6-1 and TRBJ2-7, with 7 bases identical to TRBD1. Trimming took 1 base from V and 0 from J; bases not matched to a gene: 6. The CDR3 length is 16 residues. CDR1 MNHNS and CDR2 SASEGT come from the germline V gene. DNA of the CDR3: TGTGCCAGCAGTGAAGATACAGGGGCCCCCTCCTACGAGCAGTACTTC. Translated, it gives CASSEDTGAPSYEQYF.

The chain couples TRBV6-4 to TRBJ2-3; 7 bases align to TRBD1. CDR1 is MRHNA and CDR2 is SNTAGT in the germline V gene. CDR3 length equals 15 residues. V lost 4 bases and J lost 2; bases outside the gene matches: 6. The CDR3 protein is CASSALTGDTDTQYF. The CDR3 DNA reads TGTGCCAGCAGTGCGCTAACAGGGGACACAGATACGCAGTATTTT.

The V call is TRBV18, the J call TRBJ1-1; TRBD1 aligns across 11 bases. The CDR3 consists of 15 residues. CDR1 is KGHSH, CDR2 LQKENI, per germline. Trimming took 4 bases from V and 7 from J; bases not matched to a gene: 8. The CDR3 coding sequence is TGTGCCAGCTCACGGGAGGGACAGGGGGTCGGTGAAGCTTTCTTT. It specifies CASSREGQGVGEAFF.

The chain is built from TRBV5-1 and TRBJ1-4, with 9 bases aligning to TRBD1. The V gene's germline CDR1 is SGHRS and CDR2 YFSETQ. V was clipped by 1 base and J by 11 bases; unmatched bases: 12. The CDR3 length is 16 residues. The CDR3, as DNA: TGCGCCAGCAGCTTGCGACCGGACAGGGGAATTGAGAAACTGTTTTTT. Protein product: CASSLRPDRGIEKLFF.

The chain is built from TRBV10-3 and TRBJ2-1, with 7 bases fitting TRBD2. CDR3 size: 19 residues. Germline CDR1 and CDR2: ENHRY and SYGVKD. After removal of 3 bases from V and 0 bases from J, the junction contained 14 bases not matched to a gene. CDR3 nucleotide sequence: TGTGCCATCAGTGATCGAGCGGGATCTACTAGGAGCTCCTACAATGAGCAGTTCTTC. Encoded protein: CAISDRAGSTRSSYNEQFF.

V usage is TRBV5-6 and J usage is TRBJ1-1, with D uncertain. CDR3 length: 16 amino acids. The V gene's germline CDR1 is SGHDT and CDR2 YYEEEE. Between the trimmed V and J ends, which lost 6 bases and 0 bases, there was a span of 18 bases. The CDR3 sequence: CASTQSLRALNTEAFF. CDR3 nucleotides: TGTGCCAGCACCCAAAGCTTGAGGGCCCTGAACACTGAAGCTTTCTTT.

V gene TRBV5-4 combines with J gene TRBJ2-3, with 8 nucleotides matching TRBD1. The CDR3 extends over 16 amino acids. The V segment lost 4 bases and the J segment 2 bases; nucleotides outside the gene matches: 9. Germline V gene data show CDR1 as SGHNT and CDR2 as YYREEE (reference sequence). CDR3 in DNA: TGTGCCAGCAGCCCCGGTCAGGGGGCGATCACAGATACGCAGTATTTT. As protein: CASSPGQGAITDTQYF. Full variable domain (missing parts from reference TRBV5-4 and TRBJ2-3): ETGVTQSPTHLIKTRGQQVTLRCSSQSGHNTVSWYQQALGQGPQFIFQYYREEENGRGNFPPRFSGLQFPNYSSELNVNALELDDSALYLCASSPGQGAITDTQYFGPGTRLTVL.

The chain recombines TRBV6-4 with TRBJ1-3; D remains unclear. CDR1 is MRHNA and CDR2 is SNTAGT in the germline V gene. The germline V and J ends were trimmed by 5 bases and 5 bases, with 16 bases remaining between them. The length of the CDR3 is 15 residues. In DNA form, the CDR3 reads TGTGCCAGCAGTCCCGCGGTCTCCCTTAGAAACACCATATATTTT. It encodes CASSPAVSLRNTIYF.

The J gene is TRBJ2-1, the V gene TRBV30; TRBD2 matches 8 bases. Germline V gives CDR1 GTSNPN, CDR2 SVGIG (reference sequence). CDR3 size: 15 residues. The junction had 10 bases not matched to a gene; V was cut back by 5 bases and J by 4 bases. The CDR3 region is CAWLPGTSPYNEQFF. The CDR3 DNA is TGTGCCTGGCTTCCCGGGACTAGTCCATACAATGAGCAGTTCTTC.

This chain links TRBV7-9 with TRBJ2-7; D call uncertain. CDR3 length: 13 residues. Germline V CDR1 and CDR2: SEHNR, FQNEAQ (reference sequence). With 5 bases removed from V and 2 bases from J, the gap between germline ends came to 10 bases. The CDR3 bases are TGTGCCAGCAGCGACACGGCCCCCTACGAGCAGTACTTC. Its translation: CASSDTAPYEQYF.

V and J are TRBV9 and TRBJ1-1; the match to TRBD1 covers 10 bases. V trimming: 1 base; J trimming: 1 base; junction bases outside the gene matches: 4. Germline assignment: CDR1 SGDLS and CDR2 YYNGEE. This CDR3 has 16 residues. CDR3 region: CASSVNRDRGNTEAFF. The CDR3 nucleotides are TGTGCCAGCAGCGTAAATCGGGACAGGGGGAACACTGAAGCTTTCTTT.

The genes are TRBV5-4 and TRBJ2-3; 10 bases are a match to TRBD2. Germline values: CDR1 SGHNT, CDR2 YYREEE (reference sequence). J lost 4 bases, V lost 4 bases, and 6 bases had no gene match. The CDR3 has 15 residues. CDR3: CASSPSGSRADTQYF. The CDR3 DNA reads as TGTGCCAGCAGCCCTAGCGGGAGTAGGGCAGATACGCAGTATTTT.

The rearrangement joins TRBV19 to TRBJ1-5, with D tentatively TRBD1 (5 bases). The germline gives CDR1 LNHDA, CDR2 SQIVND (reference sequence). The V gene lost 5 bases and the J gene lost 2 bases, with 7 bases spanning the gap. The CDR3 spans 13 residues. In nucleotides, the CDR3 is TGTGCCAGTAGTGACAGCCGCAATCAGCCCCAGCATTTT. As protein: CASSDSRNQPQHF.

The J gene is TRBJ2-2, the V gene TRBV18, with TRBD1 matching 7 bases. Per the germline V gene, CDR1 is KGHSH and CDR2 is LQKENI. The CDR3 consists of 13 residues. After removal of 4 bases from V and 5 bases from J, the junction contained 1 base not matched to a gene. The CDR3: CASSRQGTGELFF. CDR3 bases: TGTGCCAGCTCACGACAGGGAACCGGGGAGCTGTTTTTT.

This chain uses TRBV14 with TRBJ1-3; D call uncertain. The CDR3 is 16 amino acids. Looked up from germline, CDR1 is SGHDN and CDR2 is FVKESK. Between the trimmed V and J ends, which lost 3 bases and 2 bases, there was a span of 14 bases. The CDR3 DNA reads TGTGCCAGCAGCCAGATCCCAGAGGGTCCTGGAAACACCATATATTTT. Protein: CASSQIPEGPGNTIYF. The whole variable domain, filled in from reference TRBV14 and TRBJ1-3, reads EAGVTQFPSHSVIEKGQTVTLRCDPISGHDNLYWYRRVMGKEIKFLLHFVKESKQDESGMPNNRFLAERTGGTYSTLKVQPAELEDSGVYFCASSQIPEGPGNTIYFGEGSWLTVV.

V is TRBV6-5 and J is TRBJ1-5; 10 positions agree with TRBD1. The junction had 3 bases not matched to a gene; V was cut back by 2 bases and J by 2 bases. CDR1 is MNHEY and CDR2 is SVGAGI in the germline V gene. The CDR3 covers 16 residues. CDR3 DNA: TGTGCCAGCAGTTACGCTGGGACAGGGGGCAATCAGCCCCAGCATTTT. Its protein is CASSYAGTGGNQPQHF.

This chain joins TRBV6-1 and TRBJ2-7; the D gene is possibly TRBD1 (5 bases). V was trimmed by 5 bases and J by 6 bases, leaving 14 bases between them. The CDR3 has 13 residues. Germline V CDR1 and CDR2: MNHNS, SASEGT. The chain's CDR3 is CASSIVRQPEQYF. The CDR3 nucleotides read TGTGCCAGCAGTATAGTCAGACAGCCCGAGCAGTACTTC.

The chain couples TRBV9 to TRBJ2-7; D not resolved. Germline-derived CDR1 and CDR2 are SGDLS and YYNGEE. Trimming took 3 bases from V and 0 from J, leaving 10 bases between them. The CDR3 runs to 14 residues. CDR3 sequence (DNA): TGTGCCAGCAGCGAAAGTCAGGTCTCCTACGAGCAGTACTTC. Residues: CASSESQVSYEQYF. Full variable domain (outside the CDR3, taken from reference TRBV9 and TRBJ2-7): DSGVTQTPKHLITATGQRVTLRCSPRSGDLSVYWYQQSLDQGLQFLIQYYNGEERAKGNILERFSAQQFPDLHSELNLSSLELGDSALYFCASSESQVSYEQYFGPGTRLTVT.

The V and J genes are TRBV28 and TRBJ1-5; the D is unclear. V was pared by 6 bases and J by 4 bases, with 16 bases between. The CDR3 consists of 15 residues. Germline lookup yields CDR1 MDHEN and CDR2 SYDVKM. Here the CDR3 DNA reads TGTGCCAGCAGCGATAAAGGGAGGGTTAATCAGCCCCAGCATTTT. Protein product: CASSDKGRVNQPQHF.

This CDR3 reads CASSLIQGVTEAFF. CDR3 bases: TGTGCCAGCAGTTTAATACAGGGCGTCACTGAAGCTTTCTTT. This chain connects TRBV27 to TRBJ1-1, with D perhaps TRBD1 (6 bases). Trimming shortened V by 2 bases and J by 4 bases, and 11 bases separated the two germline ends. Germline assignment: CDR1 MNHEY and CDR2 SMNVEV (reference sequence). The CDR3 runs 14 residues.

This sequence joins TRBV9 and TRBJ1-2; 8 nucleotides match TRBD1. V dropped 3 bases and J dropped 0; count of bases not matched to a gene: 10. The germline gives CDR1 SGDLS, CDR2 YYNGEE. The CDR3 loop spans 17 amino acids. The CDR3 reads CASSGVRQGRTNYGYTF. Written as DNA, the CDR3 is TGTGCCAGCAGCGGCGTTAGACAGGGGCGTACTAACTATGGCTACACCTTC. Using reference TRBV9 and TRBJ1-2 for the parts outside the CDR3, the full variable domain is DSGVTQTPKHLITATGQRVTLRCSPRSGDLSVYWYQQSLDQGLQFLIQYYNGEERAKGNILERFSAQQFPDLHSELNLSSLELGDSALYFCASSGVRQGRTNYGYTFGSGTRLTVV.

V usage is TRBV18 and J usage is TRBJ1-1, with TRBD1 identical over 9 bases. The J segment lost 6 bases and the V segment lost 2 bases, leaving 4 bases of the junction unmatched. Germline lookup yields CDR1 KGHSH and CDR2 LQKENI. This CDR3 contains 14 residues. The CDR3, as DNA: TGTGCCAGCTCACCAACAGGGGGCCTCTCTGAAGCTTTCTTT. Protein: CASSPTGGLSEAFF.

The gene calls are TRBV6-5 and TRBJ1-1, with 10 bases identical to TRBD1. The CDR3 is made up of 15 amino acids. Germline-derived CDR1 and CDR2 are MNHEY and SVGAGI. V dropped 2 bases and J dropped 7; count of bases not matched to a gene: 7. The CDR3 sequence is CASSYPDRDRGEAFF. In nucleotides, the CDR3 is TGTGCCAGCAGTTACCCAGACCGGGACAGGGGTGAAGCTTTCTTT.

The chain employs TRBV30 and TRBJ1-2, with D uncertain. V lost 0 bases, J lost 5 bases, and 16 bases lay in between. CDR3 length equals 15 residues. CDR1 GTSNPN and CDR2 SVGIG come from the germline V gene (reference sequence). Here the CDR3 DNA reads TGTGCCTGGAGTGTACGTGAGGTTTTTGGGTATGGCTACACCTTC. Protein product: CAWSVREVFGYGYTF.